This T cell receptor beta chain was obtained from a study of PD-L1 blockade in urothelial cancer. Study-wide background: Patients, treated from about 2014 onward, received atezolizumab 1,200 mg intravenously every 3 weeks. Regarding the study as a whole: Below-median pretreatment blood TCR clonality was associated with improved progression-free and overall survival.

Assay used: immunoSEQ multiplex PCR; TCRdb lists only in-frame clones, some missing. The sample records tens of thousands of clones, approximately 77% being singletons. As for this clone: Its antigen is unidentified.

The CDR3 runs 14 residues. Germline CDR1 and CDR2: MDHEN and SYDVKM. V lost 5 bases, J lost 0 bases, and 11 bases lay in between. The chain couples TRBV28 to TRBJ2-7; TRBD2 is a possible D gene (6 bases). The TCR sequence derives from a man in his 70s with urothelial cancer. Sequenced material: PBMCs, taken around atezolizumab (anti-PD-L1) treatment. In nucleotides, the CDR3 is TGTGCCAGCAGTCCCCCGGGACTCTCCTACGAGCAGTACTTC. Protein: CASSPPGLSYEQYF.